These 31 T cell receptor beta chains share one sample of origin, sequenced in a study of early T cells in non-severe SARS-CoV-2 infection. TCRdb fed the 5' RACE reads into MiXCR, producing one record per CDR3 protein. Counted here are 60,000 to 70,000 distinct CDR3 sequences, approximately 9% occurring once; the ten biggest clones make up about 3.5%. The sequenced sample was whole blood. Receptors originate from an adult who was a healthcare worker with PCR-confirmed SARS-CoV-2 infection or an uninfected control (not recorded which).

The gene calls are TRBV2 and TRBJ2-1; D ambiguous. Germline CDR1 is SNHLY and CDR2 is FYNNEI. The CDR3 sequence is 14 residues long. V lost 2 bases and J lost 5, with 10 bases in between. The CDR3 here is CASSEMSKHNEQFF. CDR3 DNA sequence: TGTGCCAGCAGTGAAATGAGTAAACACAATGAGCAGTTCTTC.

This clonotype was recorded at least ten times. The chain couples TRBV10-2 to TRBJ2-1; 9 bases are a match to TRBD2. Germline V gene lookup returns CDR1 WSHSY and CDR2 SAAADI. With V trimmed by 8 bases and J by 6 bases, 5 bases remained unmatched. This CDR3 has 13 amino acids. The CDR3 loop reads CASVSAGGNEQFF. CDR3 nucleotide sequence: TGCGCCAGCGTCTCAGCGGGGGGCAATGAGCAGTTCTTC.

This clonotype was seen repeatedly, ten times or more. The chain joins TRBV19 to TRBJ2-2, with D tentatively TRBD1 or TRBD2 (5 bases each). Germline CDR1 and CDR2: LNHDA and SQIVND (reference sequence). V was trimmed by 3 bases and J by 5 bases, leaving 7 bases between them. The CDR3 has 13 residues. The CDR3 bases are TGTGCCAGTAGTATGGGGGTTACCGGGGAGCTGTTTTTT. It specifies CASSMGVTGELFF.

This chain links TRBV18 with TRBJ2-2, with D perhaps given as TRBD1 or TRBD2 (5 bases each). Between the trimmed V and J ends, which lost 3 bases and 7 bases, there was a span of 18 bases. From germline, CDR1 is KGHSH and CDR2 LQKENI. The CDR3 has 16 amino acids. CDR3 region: CASSPKRDLNLGELFF. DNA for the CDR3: TGTGCCAGCTCACCGAAACGGGACCTCAATCTCGGGGAGCTGTTTTTT.

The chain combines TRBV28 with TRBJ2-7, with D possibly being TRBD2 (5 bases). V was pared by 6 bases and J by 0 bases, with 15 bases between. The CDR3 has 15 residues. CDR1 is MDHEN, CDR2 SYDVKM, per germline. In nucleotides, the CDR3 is TGTGCCAGCAGCCCCGCGGGTACCAGCTCCTACGAGCAGTACTTC. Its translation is CASSPAGTSSYEQYF.

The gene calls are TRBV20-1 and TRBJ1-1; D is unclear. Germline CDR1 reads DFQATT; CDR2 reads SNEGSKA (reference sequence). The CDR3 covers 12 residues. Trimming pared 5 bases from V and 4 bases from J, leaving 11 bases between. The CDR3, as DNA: TGCAGTGCTGGAAGGGTTGGCACTGAAGCTTTCTTT. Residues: CSAGRVGTEAFF.

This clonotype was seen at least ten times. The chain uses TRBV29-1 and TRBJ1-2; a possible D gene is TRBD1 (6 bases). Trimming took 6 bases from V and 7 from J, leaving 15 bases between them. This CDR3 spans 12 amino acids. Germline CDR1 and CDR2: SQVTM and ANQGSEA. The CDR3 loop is CSVMTGSTGYTF. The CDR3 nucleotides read TGCAGCGTGATGACAGGTAGCACTGGCTACACCTTC. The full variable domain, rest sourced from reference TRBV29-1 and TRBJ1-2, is SAVISQKPSRDICQRGTSLTIQCQVDSQVTMMFWYRQQPGQSLTLIATANQGSEATYESGFVIDKFPISRPNLTFSTLTVSNMSPEDSSIYLCSVMTGSTGYTFGSGTRLTVV.

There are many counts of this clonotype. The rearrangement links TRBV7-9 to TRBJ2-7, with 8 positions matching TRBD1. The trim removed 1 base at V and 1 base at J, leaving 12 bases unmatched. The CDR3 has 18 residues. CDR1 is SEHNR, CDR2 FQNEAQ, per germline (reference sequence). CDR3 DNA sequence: TGTGCCAGCAGCTTAGGGGACAGGTCGTGGATAATGTCCTACGAGCAGTACTTC. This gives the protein CASSLGDRSWIMSYEQYF.

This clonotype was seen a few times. This CDR3 is CASSLDSGGTEAFF. DNA of the CDR3: TGCGCCAGCAGCTTGGATTCAGGGGGGACTGAAGCTTTCTTT. This chain connects TRBV5-1 to TRBJ1-1, with 7 bases identical to TRBD1. The ends lost 0 bases at V and 5 bases at J; junction bases unmatched: 4. Germline values: CDR1 SGHRS, CDR2 YFSETQ. CDR3 length: 14 amino acids. Drawing the rest from reference TRBV5-1 and TRBJ1-1, the complete variable domain is KAGVTQTPRYLIKTRGQQVTLSCSPISGHRSVSWYQQTPGQGLQFLFEYFSETQRNKGNFPGRFSGRQFSNSRSEMNVSTLELGDSALYLCASSLDSGGTEAFFGQGTRLTVV.

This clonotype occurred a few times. The CDR3 DNA reads as TGCAGTGCTAGGGGTGGACTAGCGGACAATGAGCAGTTCTTC. The encoded protein is CSARGGLADNEQFF. The chain joins TRBV20-1 to TRBJ2-1; 10 nucleotides match TRBD2. Germline V gives CDR1 DFQATT, CDR2 SNEGSKA (reference sequence). V was pared by 3 bases and J by 5 bases, with 4 bases of the junction left unmatched. This CDR3 spans 14 amino acids.

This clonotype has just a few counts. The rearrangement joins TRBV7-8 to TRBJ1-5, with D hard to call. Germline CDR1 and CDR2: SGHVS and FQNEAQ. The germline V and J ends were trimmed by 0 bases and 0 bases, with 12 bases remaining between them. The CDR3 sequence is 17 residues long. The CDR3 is CASSLAGKKPSNQPQHF. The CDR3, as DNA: TGTGCCAGCAGCTTAGCAGGAAAGAAACCTAGCAATCAGCCCCAGCATTTT.

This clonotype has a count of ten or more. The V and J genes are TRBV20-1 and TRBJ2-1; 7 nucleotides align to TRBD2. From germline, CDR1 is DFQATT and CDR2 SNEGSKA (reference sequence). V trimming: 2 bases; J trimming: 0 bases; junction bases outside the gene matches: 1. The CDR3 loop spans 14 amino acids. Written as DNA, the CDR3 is TGCAGTGCTAGAAAGCGGGACTCCTACAATGAGCAGTTCTTC. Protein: CSARKRDSYNEQFF.

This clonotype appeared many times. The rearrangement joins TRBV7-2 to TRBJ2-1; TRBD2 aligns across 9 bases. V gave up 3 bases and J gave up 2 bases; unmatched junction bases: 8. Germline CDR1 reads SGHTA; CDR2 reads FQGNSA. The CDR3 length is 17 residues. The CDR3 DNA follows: TGTGCCAGCAGCTTCGGATCTTCTAGCGGGGCCTACAATGAGCAGTTCTTC. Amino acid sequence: CASSFGSSSGAYNEQFF.

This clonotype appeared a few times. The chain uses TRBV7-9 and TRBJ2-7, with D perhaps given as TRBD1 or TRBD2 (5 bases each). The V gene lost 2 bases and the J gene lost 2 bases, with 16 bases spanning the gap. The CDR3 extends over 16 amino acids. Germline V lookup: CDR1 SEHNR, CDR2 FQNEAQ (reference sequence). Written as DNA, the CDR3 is TGTGCCAGCAGCTTATACGCAGGTAGAGGGGCCTACGAGCAGTACTTC. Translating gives CASSLYAGRGAYEQYF.

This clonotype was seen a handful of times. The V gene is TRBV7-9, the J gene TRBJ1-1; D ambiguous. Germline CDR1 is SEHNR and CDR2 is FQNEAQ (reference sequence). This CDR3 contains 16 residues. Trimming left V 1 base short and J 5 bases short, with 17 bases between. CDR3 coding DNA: TGTGCCAGCAGCTTAGGCGGTAGGTGGGCGGGGACTGAAGCTTTCTTT. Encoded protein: CASSLGGRWAGTEAFF.

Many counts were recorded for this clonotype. CDR3 in amino acids: CAWTTSGLWEQYF. CDR3 bases: TGTGCCTGGACCACTAGCGGACTATGGGAGCAGTACTTC. V gene TRBV30 combines with J gene TRBJ2-7, with 8 bases aligning to TRBD2. The CDR3 is 13 amino acids. V lost 4 bases and J lost 7; bases outside the gene matches: 9. The germline gives CDR1 GTSNPN, CDR2 SVGIG (reference sequence).

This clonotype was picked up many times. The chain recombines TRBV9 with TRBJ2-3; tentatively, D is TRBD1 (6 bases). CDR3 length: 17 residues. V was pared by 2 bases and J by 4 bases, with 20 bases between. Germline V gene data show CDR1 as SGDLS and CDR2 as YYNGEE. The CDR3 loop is CASSVYTGPGSADTQYF. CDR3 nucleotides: TGTGCCAGCAGCGTTTATACAGGGCCGGGAAGTGCAGATACGCAGTATTTT.

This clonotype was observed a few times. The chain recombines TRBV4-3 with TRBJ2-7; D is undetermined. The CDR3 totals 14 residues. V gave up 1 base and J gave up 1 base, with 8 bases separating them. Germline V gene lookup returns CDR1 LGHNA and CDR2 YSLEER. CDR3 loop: CASSQVTASYEQYF. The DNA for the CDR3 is TGCGCCAGCAGCCAAGTGACGGCTTCCTACGAGCAGTACTTC.

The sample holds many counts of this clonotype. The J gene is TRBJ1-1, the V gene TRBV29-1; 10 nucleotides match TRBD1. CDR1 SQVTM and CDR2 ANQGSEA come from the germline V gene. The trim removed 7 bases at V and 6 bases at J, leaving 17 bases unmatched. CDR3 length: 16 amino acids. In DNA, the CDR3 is TGCAGCGCTGACTTGGGGACAGGGGTTGTTAACGCTGAAGCTTTCTTT. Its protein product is CSADLGTGVVNAEAFF.

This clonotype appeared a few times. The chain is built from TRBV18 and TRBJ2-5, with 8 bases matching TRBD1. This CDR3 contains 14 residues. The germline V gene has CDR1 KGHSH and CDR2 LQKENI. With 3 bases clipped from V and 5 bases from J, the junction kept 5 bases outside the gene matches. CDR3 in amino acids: CASSPTGGKETQYF. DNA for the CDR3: TGTGCCAGCTCACCCACAGGGGGAAAGGAGACCCAGTACTTC.

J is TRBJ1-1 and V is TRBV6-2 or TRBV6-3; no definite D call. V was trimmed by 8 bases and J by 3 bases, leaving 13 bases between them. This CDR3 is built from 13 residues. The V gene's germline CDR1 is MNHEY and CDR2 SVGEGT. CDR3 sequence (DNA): TGTGCCAGCGCTCGGACTGCCTACACTGAAGCTTTCTTT. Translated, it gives CASARTAYTEAFF.

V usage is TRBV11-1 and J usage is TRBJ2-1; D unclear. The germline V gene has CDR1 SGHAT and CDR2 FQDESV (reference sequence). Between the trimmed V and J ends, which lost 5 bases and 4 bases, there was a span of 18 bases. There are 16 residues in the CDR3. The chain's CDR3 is CASSAIANTIYNEQFF. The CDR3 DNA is TGTGCCAGCAGCGCTATTGCGAATACTATTTACAATGAGCAGTTCTTC.

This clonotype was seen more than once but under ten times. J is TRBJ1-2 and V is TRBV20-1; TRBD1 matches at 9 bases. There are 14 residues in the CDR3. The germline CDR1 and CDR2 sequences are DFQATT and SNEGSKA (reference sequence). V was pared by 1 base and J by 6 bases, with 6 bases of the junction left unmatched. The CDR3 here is CSARGSDRGNGYTF. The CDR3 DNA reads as TGCAGTGCTAGAGGTTCGGACAGGGGAAATGGCTACACCTTC.

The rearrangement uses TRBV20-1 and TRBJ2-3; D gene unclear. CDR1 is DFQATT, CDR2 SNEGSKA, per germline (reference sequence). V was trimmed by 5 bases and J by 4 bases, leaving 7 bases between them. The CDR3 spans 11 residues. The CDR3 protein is CSALLADTQYF. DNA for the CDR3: TGCAGTGCTCTCCTGGCAGATACGCAGTATTTT.

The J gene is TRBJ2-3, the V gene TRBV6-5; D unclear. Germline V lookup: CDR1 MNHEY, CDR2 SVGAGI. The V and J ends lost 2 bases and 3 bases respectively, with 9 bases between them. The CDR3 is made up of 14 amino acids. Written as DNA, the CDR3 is TGTGCCAGCAGTTACGGGTTAGCAACAGATACGCAGTATTTT. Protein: CASSYGLATDTQYF.

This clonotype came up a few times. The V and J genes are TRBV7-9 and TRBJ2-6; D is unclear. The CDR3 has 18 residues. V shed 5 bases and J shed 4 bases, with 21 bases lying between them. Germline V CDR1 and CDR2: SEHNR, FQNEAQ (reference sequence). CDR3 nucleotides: TGTGCCAGCAGCGGCCCGACACCCCCAGATTGGGGGGCCAACGTCCTGACTTTC. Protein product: CASSGPTPPDWGANVLTF.

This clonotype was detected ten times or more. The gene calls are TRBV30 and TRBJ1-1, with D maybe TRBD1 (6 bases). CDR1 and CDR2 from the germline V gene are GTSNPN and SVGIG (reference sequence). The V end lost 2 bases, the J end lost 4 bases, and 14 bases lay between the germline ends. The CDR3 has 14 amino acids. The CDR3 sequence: CAWSPGGQVTEAFF. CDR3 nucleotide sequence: TGTGCCTGGAGTCCGGGGGGGCAGGTCACTGAAGCTTTCTTT.

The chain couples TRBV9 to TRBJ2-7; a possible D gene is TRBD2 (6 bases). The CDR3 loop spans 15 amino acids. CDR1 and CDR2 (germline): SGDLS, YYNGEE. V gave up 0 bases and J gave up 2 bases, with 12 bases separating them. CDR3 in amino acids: CASSVGRDPAYEQYF. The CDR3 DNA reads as TGTGCCAGCAGCGTAGGGCGGGACCCTGCCTACGAGCAGTACTTC.

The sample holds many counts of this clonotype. CDR3 loop: CASSLTDSWETQYF. As DNA, the CDR3 is TGTGCCAGCAGCTTAACGGATAGCTGGGAGACCCAGTACTTC. The V call is TRBV7-3, the J call TRBJ2-5, with D uncertain. The CDR3 runs 14 residues. Trimming removed 0 bases from V and 5 bases from J, with 10 bases in between. Germline V gene sequence: CDR1 SGHTA, CDR2 FQGTGA.

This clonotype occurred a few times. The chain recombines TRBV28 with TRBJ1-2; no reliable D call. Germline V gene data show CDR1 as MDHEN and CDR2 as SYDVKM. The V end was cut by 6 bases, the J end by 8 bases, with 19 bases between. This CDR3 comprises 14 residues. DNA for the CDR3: TGTGCCAGCAGAGACGGAACGGACGTTCGGGGCTACACCTTC. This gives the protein CASRDGTDVRGYTF.

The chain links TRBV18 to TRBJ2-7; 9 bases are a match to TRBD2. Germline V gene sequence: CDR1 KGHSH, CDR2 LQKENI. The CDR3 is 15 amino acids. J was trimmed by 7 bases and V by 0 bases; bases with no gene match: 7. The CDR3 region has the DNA TGTGCCAGCTCACCACCTTTGCGGGAGGGCCTTGAGCAGTACTTC. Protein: CASSPPLREGLEQYF.